One T cell receptor (beta chain) is described in this entry. The repertoire was sequenced with immunoSEQ multiplex PCR; TCRdb's copy has only in-frame clones and lacks some. The sample yields about 200,000 clones, roughly 90% seen once. V lost 3 bases to trimming and J lost 5 bases; unmatched junction nucleotides: 5. Germline values: CDR1 KGHDR, CDR2 SFDVKD. This CDR3 is 16 amino acids long. Cohort placement rested on clinical history that participants reported themselves. Symptom resolution, clearance, or two negative PCRs marked donors in Cohort 3 as recovered. These data are taken from a study of blood T cell repertoires in COVID-19.

This receptor was obtained from a woman aged 18-29 years who had recovered from COVID-19. V gene TRBV24-1 combines with J gene TRBJ2-2; 10 bases agree with TRBD1. The specimen sequenced was PBMCs or T cells enriched from blood (not recorded which). CDR3 in DNA: TGTGCCACCAGTGATACGTGGACAGGGGGGACCGGGGAGCTGTTTTTT. Encoded protein: CATSDTWTGGTGELFF.